One sample yielded the 22 T cell receptor beta chains listed below, sequenced in a study of low-dose radiotherapy and immunotherapy resistance in tumors. The time point is: after trial treatment. Sample treatment: LDRT plus nivolumab, ipilimumab, low-dose cyclophosphamide and aspirin (RACIN trial). Both a constant-region primer and a V-primer adapter served to amplify TCRs across around 20 PCR cycles. TCRdb independently ran MiXCR on the reads; one entry per CDR3 protein. The top ten clones hold over 7% of a sample with 40,000 to 65,000 distinct CDR3 sequences, around 34% of them seen once. The material sequenced was PBMCs, taken after low-dose radiotherapy plus immunotherapy. The origin of the receptors is a male donor with rectosigmoid adenocarcinoma.

V gene TRBV20-1 combines with J gene TRBJ2-3, with D perhaps matching TRBD2 (5 bases). V was trimmed by 5 bases and J by 0 bases, leaving 15 bases between them. Germline V gene sequence: CDR1 DFQATT, CDR2 SNEGSKA (reference sequence). The CDR3 is 15 residues long. The CDR3 reads CSAPPEGGSTDTQYF. The CDR3 nucleotides read TGCAGTGCTCCCCCAGAGGGCGGAAGCACAGATACGCAGTATTTT.

This clonotype was counted many times. In DNA form, the CDR3 reads TGTGCCAGCAGCGTATCTAGCGGGGGTGTGGGCGAGCAGTACTTC. It is translated as CASSVSSGGVGEQYF. The V gene is TRBV9, the J gene TRBJ2-7; 10 nucleotides match TRBD2. The V gene end was trimmed by 1 base and the J gene end by 6 bases; junction bases not matched to a gene: 7. The CDR3 has 15 residues. Germline V lookup: CDR1 SGDLS, CDR2 YYNGEE.

This clonotype was counted many times. The chain carries TRBV5-1 and TRBJ2-1; TRBD2 matches at 9 bases. CDR3 size: 15 residues. Germline V lookup: CDR1 SGHRS, CDR2 YFSETQ. V lost 1 base and J lost 9; bases outside the gene matches: 8. The CDR3 DNA follows: TGCGCCAGCAGCTTGCAGGCGGGAGGGCCCGGTGAGCAGTTCTTC. Translation gives CASSLQAGGPGEQFF.

This clonotype was seen repeatedly, ten times or more. The gene calls are TRBV6-2 or TRBV6-3 and TRBJ2-7; 13 bases agree with TRBD2. The trim removed 5 bases at V and 2 bases at J, leaving 0 bases unmatched. Germline lookup yields CDR1 MNHEY and CDR2 SVGEGT. The CDR3 sequence is 14 residues long. The CDR3 DNA reads TGTGCCAGCAGTGGGACTAGCGGGGCCTACGAGCAGTACTTC. Translated, it gives CASSGTSGAYEQYF.

The chain couples TRBV10-3 to TRBJ2-7, with 8 positions matching TRBD1. Germline V gene data show CDR1 as ENHRY and CDR2 as SYGVKD. The CDR3 runs 13 residues. Trimming removed 11 bases from V and 6 bases from J; junction bases left unmatched: 12. The CDR3 spells CAVSDRVYCEQYF. For the CDR3, the DNA is TGTGCCGTGTCGGACAGGGTATACTGCGAGCAGTACTTC.

Many counts were recorded for this clonotype. The rearrangement uses TRBV7-8 and TRBJ2-2; D is possibly TRBD1 (6 bases). This CDR3 has 17 residues. Between the trimmed V and J ends, which lost 5 bases and 5 bases, there was a span of 21 bases. Germline V lookup: CDR1 SGHVS, CDR2 FQNEAQ. CDR3 bases: TGTGCCAGCAGCGCGAAACAGGGTTCCCAAGTTACCGGGGAGCTGTTTTTT. This gives the protein CASSAKQGSQVTGELFF.

The sample holds many counts of this clonotype. The rearrangement uses TRBV7-2 and TRBJ2-5; D is tentatively TRBD1 or TRBD2 (5 bases each). Germline V gives CDR1 SGHTA, CDR2 FQGNSA. CDR3 length: 15 amino acids. Deletions cut 5 bases from V and 9 bases from J, with 22 bases between. The CDR3 here is CASSAFSGTRGAQYF. CDR3 bases: TGTGCCAGCAGCGCGTTTTCCGGGACGCGAGGGGCCCAGTACTTC. The full variable domain, in which reference TRBV7-2 and TRBJ2-5 provide the parts outside the CDR3, is GAGVSQSPSNKVTEKGKDVELRCDPISGHTALYWYRQSLGQGLEFLIYFQGNSAPDKSGLPSDRFSAERTGGSVSTLTIQRTQQEDSAVYLCASSAFSGTRGAQYFGPGTRLLVL.

This clonotype occurred many times. The chain couples TRBV7-3 to TRBJ2-3; 8 nucleotides line up with TRBD2. Germline values: CDR1 SGHTA, CDR2 FQGTGA. CDR3 length equals 16 residues. V shed 5 bases, J shed 0 bases, and the junction held 7 bases outside the gene matches. As DNA, the CDR3 is TGTGCCAGCAGCCAAGGACTAGCACAGAGCACAGATACGCAGTATTTT. Its translation is CASSQGLAQSTDTQYF.

The gene calls are TRBV28 and TRBJ2-6, with D uncertain. Germline CDR1 MDHEN, CDR2 SYDVKM. The V end was cut by 1 base, the J end by 2 bases, with 15 bases between. This CDR3 spans 18 amino acids. The CDR3 region is CASSLYHPKTTGANVLTF. CDR3 nucleotide sequence: TGTGCCAGCAGTTTATATCATCCAAAAACAACTGGGGCCAACGTCCTGACTTTC.

This clonotype has a count of ten or more. The gene calls are TRBV19 and TRBJ2-5; D remains unclear. The ends were cut back, 4 bases at V and 4 bases at J, with 7 bases in the middle. The germline V gene encodes CDR1 LNHDA and CDR2 SQIVND (reference sequence). There are 12 residues in the CDR3. The CDR3 loop is CASSKGGETQYF. The CDR3 nucleotides read TGTGCCAGTAGTAAGGGTGGAGAGACCCAGTACTTC.

The table lists this clonotype with many counts. V usage is TRBV19 and J usage is TRBJ2-3; a possible D gene is TRBD1 (6 bases). Looked up from germline, CDR1 is LNHDA and CDR2 is SQIVND (reference sequence). The V end lost 4 bases, the J end lost 2 bases, and 16 bases lay between the germline ends. The CDR3 loop spans 16 amino acids. The CDR3: CASSKTGQLNTDTQYF. The CDR3 DNA follows: TGTGCCAGTAGTAAGACCGGACAGCTCAACACAGATACGCAGTATTTT.

This chain connects TRBV6-1 to TRBJ1-2; D is ambiguous. V lost 10 bases, J lost 6 bases, and 12 bases lay in between. The V gene's germline CDR1 is MNHNS and CDR2 SASEGT. This CDR3 is built from 11 residues. CDR3 region: CATGLVHGYTF. The DNA of the CDR3 is TGTGCCACAGGCCTAGTCCATGGCTACACCTTC.

This clonotype has just a few counts. The chain has TRBV28 and TRBJ2-2; the D gene is possibly TRBD1 (6 bases). The length of the CDR3 is 15 residues. Germline lookup yields CDR1 MDHEN and CDR2 SYDVKM. V lost 7 bases to trimming and J lost 5 bases, with 17 bases between them. The CDR3 coding sequence is TGTGCCAGCACTCCGGGAAGGGGGTGGACCGGGGAGCTGTTTTTT. Residues: CASTPGRGWTGELFF.

The table lists this clonotype with many counts. This sequence joins TRBV7-9 and TRBJ1-2; D is unresolved. V lost 4 bases and J 7 bases, leaving 22 bases between the germline ends. Germline V gene data show CDR1 as SEHNR and CDR2 as FQNEAQ (reference sequence). The CDR3 contains 16 residues. CDR3 in amino acids: CASSSTLSAALGGYTF. In DNA, the CDR3 is TGTGCCAGCAGCTCAACCTTGTCGGCGGCCCTCGGTGGCTACACCTTC.

There are many counts of this clonotype. CDR3 coding DNA: TGCGCCAGCAGCTCCGGAACTAGCACAGATACGCAGTATTTT. It translates to CASSSGTSTDTQYF. The chain employs TRBV5-1 and TRBJ2-3; no definite D call. The germline V and J ends were trimmed by 3 bases and 0 bases, with 8 bases remaining between them. CDR3 length: 14 amino acids. Germline-derived CDR1 and CDR2 are SGHRS and YFSETQ.

As to this clonotype: A read error is likely here: a far larger clone is one base away. The chain uses TRBV5-4 and TRBJ2-7; D is unresolved. V was trimmed by 0 bases and J by 5 bases, leaving 9 bases between them. This CDR3 comprises 13 residues. Germline CDR1 and CDR2: SGHNT and YYREEE (reference sequence). For the CDR3, the DNA is TGTGCCAGCAGCTTGGTATCCGGAGACGAGCAGTACTTC. Translation: CASSLVSGDEQYF.

This clonotype was seen at least ten times. V usage is TRBV7-9 and J usage is TRBJ1-2, with a possible D match to TRBD1 (6 bases). The germline CDR1 and CDR2 sequences are SEHNR and FQNEAQ (reference sequence). The CDR3 runs 14 residues. V was shortened by 6 bases and J by 7 bases, with 18 bases between the two germline ends. CDR3 in DNA: TGTGCCAGCAGGCCACTGCAGGGGCTCTCTGGCTACACCTTC. Translated: CASRPLQGLSGYTF.

In this sample, this clonotype turned up many times. This chain uses TRBV5-1 with TRBJ2-2; tentative D call: TRBD1 (6 bases). CDR1 is SGHRS, CDR2 YFSETQ, per germline. The CDR3 runs 15 residues. V was cut by 3 bases and J by 4 bases, with 13 bases left in between. CDR3 sequence: CASSSQPGVTGELFF. The CDR3, as DNA: TGCGCCAGCAGCTCGCAACCAGGGGTCACCGGGGAGCTGTTTTTT.

This clonotype is deemed medium-sized. This chain links TRBV28 with TRBJ2-3, with a weak D call TRBD2 (5 bases). The CDR3 is 14 residues long. The V gene's germline CDR1 is MDHEN and CDR2 SYDVKM. V was shortened by 5 bases and J by 6 bases, with 15 bases between the two germline ends. The DNA for the CDR3 is TGTGCCAGCAGTAACCCCGGACGGAGGGATACGCAGTATTTT. This translates into CASSNPGRRDTQYF.

This clonotype is deemed medium-sized (0.01 to 0.1%). The chain uses TRBV28 and TRBJ1-1; 7 positions agree with TRBD1. Losses at the gene ends were 5 bases for V and 0 bases for J; bases not matched to a gene: 9. Germline CDR1 is MDHEN and CDR2 is SYDVKM. This CDR3 has 16 residues. CDR3 sequence (DNA): TGTGCCAGCAGTAATGCGGCAGGGGGAATGAACACTGAAGCTTTCTTT. It encodes CASSNAAGGMNTEAFF.

This clonotype was recorded at least ten times. The rearrangement joins TRBV7-2 to TRBJ2-1; D may be TRBD1 (6 bases). V was clipped by 6 bases and J by 8 bases, with 14 bases between them. CDR3 length equals 13 residues. Germline loops: CDR1 SGHTA, CDR2 FQGNSA. The CDR3 DNA reads as TGTGCCAGCAGTTCGGGACACCGCTATGAGCAGTTCTTC. Encoded protein: CASSSGHRYEQFF.

Ten or more counts support this clonotype. V and J are TRBV27 and TRBJ1-1; no firm D call. The V gene's germline CDR1 is MNHEY and CDR2 SMNVEV (reference sequence). V was shortened by 3 bases and J by 8 bases, with 13 bases between the two germline ends. CDR3 length: 13 residues. CDR3 loop: CASSFFVGLEAFF. CDR3 DNA sequence: TGTGCCAGCAGTTTTTTTGTGGGATTGGAAGCTTTCTTT.